The sequence of this T cell receptor beta chain was determined in a study of blood T cell repertoires in COVID-19. Study-wide context: Both acute and convalescent COVID-19 samples were obtained from the United States, Italy and Spain. Sources were T cells, B-cell-depleted T cells, or PBMCs; the material itself was cDNA or gDNA.

The ends lost 6 bases at V and 7 bases at J; junction bases unmatched: 8. The CDR3 contains 15 residues. The germline V gene encodes CDR1 SGHAT and CDR2 FQDESV (reference sequence). Original processing methods: Amplification with reference gene primers provided the estimates of nucleated cell counts. Clones were sequenced by immunoSEQ multiplex PCR, and TCRdb holds only the in-frame ones, with some missing. That table is the source of V, J and clone size, and D and trimming were worked out from the DNA. The sample records approximately 90,000 clones, 72% being singletons. The material sequenced was peripheral blood. V and J are TRBV11-1 and TRBJ2-1; 11 bases fit TRBD1. The TCR comes from a woman of 80 years or more with acute or convalescent COVID-19. The DNA of the CDR3 is TGTGCCAGCAGTTCGGGACAGGGGGAGTGGAATGAGCAGTTCTTC. Translated: CASSSGQGEWNEQFF.